This note documents a single TCR beta chain sequence. The antigen this receptor binds is unknown. Per-base qualities were not stored, and no clone one base away is much larger. The data were obtained in a study of T cell responses to AZD1222 COVID-19 vaccine (TCRdb year 2021). Context from the whole study: AZD1222 recipients whose second dose came at about 4 weeks and those whose second dose came at about 12 weeks were combined into one group, since spike-specific TCR depth and breadth did not differ between the two schedules. TCR sequencing covered 233 trial participants: about 210 given two doses of AZD1222 and 26 given two doses of MenACWY control vaccine. Trial participants were enrolled by age into subgroups of 18-55, 56-69 and 70-plus years, and around 150, 28 and 57 TCR-sequenced participants, respectively, were included in these subgroups. Results and caveats for the whole study, not just this receptor: Because no samples from the day 14 peak response were available, repertoires could be characterized only after the peak T cell response. CD4 TCRs associated with the vaccine covered the entire spike protein, and the dominant responses were in regions 160-218 and 743-854. Conclusions about previously exposed vaccinees are limited, since just a handful of AZD1222 recipients were seropositive for SARS-CoV-2 at baseline. The 56-69-year group was small, and its depth increase did not reach significance, likely because of low power. After two AZD1222 doses, both the breadth and the depth of spike-specific TCRs were significantly higher than at day 0 and than in MenACWY recipients. Participants were mostly white British, with more females than males. The authors suggested clonal diversity may have been underestimated. Reportedly, almost half of the unique spike-specific TCRs recognized epitopes lying outside the regions that are mutated in the B.1.351 and B.1.1.7 variants.

Explained via the paper, the time point label denotes: baseline before first vaccination. The vaccinee samples were drawn from two UK trials, COV001 and COV002, one of which was a single-blind randomized controlled phase 2/3 trial testing AZD1222 (ChAdOx1 nCoV-19) in healthy adults. For TCRbeta chain sequencing, PBMC samples from trial participants were taken at day 0 and at day 28 after the second dose. The CDR3 regions of human TCRbeta chains were analyzed by immunosequencing. The authors processed their data as follows. TCRs in the repertoires were matched against a reference library of SARS-CoV-2-specific TCRs that had been generated with the MIRA antigen-specificity platform. Breadth was defined as the fraction of unique TCRs that were SARS-CoV-2-associated, and depth was defined as the fraction of total T cells that were SARS-CoV-2-associated. Using the MIRA data, every spike-specific TCR was mapped to the spike region that the TCR reacted to and assigned to either a CD4 or a CD8 class. Log10-transformed breadth and depth values were compared by one-way ANOVA with Sidak's multiple comparisons tests. TCRdb stores this immuneACCESS table with in-frame sequences only. Part of the clones is absent; in the studies checked, under half of the shortfall reflects unresolved V genes, and no reason is known for the rest. That table gives V, J and clone size, and the DNA gave D and trimming. In all, the sample holds more than 95,000 clones, and more than 75% of those were seen once. Around 2.3% of the sample belongs to the ten largest clones.

The TCR originated in an adult in good health. The sample consisted of peripheral blood, taken on day 0 of AZD1222 vaccination.

CDR3 reads: CSASKGGQFYSPLHF. In nucleotide form, the sequence is TGCAGTGCTAGTAAAGGGGGACAGTTTTATTCACCCCTCCACTTT. Here the chain combines TRBV20-1 and TRBJ1-6; 7 middle bases align to TRBD1. Reading from cysteine to phenylalanine, the CDR3 counts 15 amino acids. Of the read, only the CDR3 DNA is kept; its 45 bases are in frame from base 1. Trimming takes 3 bases off V and 8 bases off J; junction bases not matched to a gene: 10. Reading the germline V gene (reference sequence) gives CDR1 DFQATT and CDR2 SNEGSKA.